A single T cell receptor beta chain is shown here with its context. CDR1 is MGHDK and CDR2 is SYGVNS in the germline V gene. This CDR3 has 13 amino acids. V was pared by 8 bases and J by 7 bases, with 10 bases of the junction left unmatched. The record originates from a study of PD-L1 blockade in urothelial cancer. Study in general: Prior regimens of chemotherapy numbered 0 to 3 per patient. Blood was analyzed 3 weeks (second dose) and 6 weeks after treatment start. Blood samples had a median of 141,255 T cells.

Clones were read by immunoSEQ multiplex PCR, and TCRdb kept only the in-frame ones, dropping some. The table has 85,000 to 100,000 clones, around nine tenths seen once; the top ten hold approximately 9%. Patients in the study were battling locally advanced or metastatic urothelial carcinoma. This TCR was recovered from a man in his fifties or sixties with urothelial cancer. The starting material was PBMCs, obtained around atezolizumab (anti-PD-L1) treatment. This chain connects TRBV25-1 to TRBJ1-2, with TRBD1 matching over 7 bases. CDR3 DNA: TGTGCCAGCTGCGCGACAGGGTTATCTGGCTACACCTTC. Amino acids: CASCATGLSGYTF.